These 17 T cell receptor beta chains originate from one sample sequenced in a study of beta chain features in type 1 diabetes. The study reverse transcribed the entire isolated RNA, so it sequenced expressed TCRB transcripts. Using immunoSEQ multiplex PCR, the repertoire was profiled, and TCRdb retains in-frame clones only, with some absent. The data show hundreds of thousands of clones, with around an eighth seen just once and around 0.03% held by the top ten. The sequenced sample consisted of naive CD4+ T cells from blood. The receptors derive from a woman between 35 and 50 years old in good health.

The V call is TRBV5-6, the J call TRBJ2-5; no firm D call. From germline, CDR1 is SGHDT and CDR2 YYEEEE. This CDR3 comprises 13 residues. V shed 4 bases and J shed 5 bases, with 12 bases lying between them. As DNA, the CDR3 is TGTGCCAGCAGCCCGGTAAAGAGGGAGACCCAGTACTTC. Translating it yields CASSPVKRETQYF.

This clone was detected only a few times. The rearrangement links TRBV5-1 to TRBJ1-1; perhaps TRBD1 as D (5 bases). Trimming pared 4 bases from V and 3 bases from J, leaving 13 bases between. The CDR3 extends over 14 amino acids. Germline values: CDR1 SGHRS, CDR2 YFSETQ. CDR3 protein: CASSGRGADTEAFF. The CDR3 DNA reads TGCGCCAGCAGCGGAAGGGGCGCGGACACTGAAGCTTTCTTT.

The V gene is TRBV10-3, the J gene TRBJ2-3, with D perhaps matching TRBD1 (6 bases). Per germline, CDR1 ENHRY and CDR2 SYGVKD. This CDR3 is 16 amino acids long. Between the trimmed V and J ends, which lost 0 bases and 2 bases, there was a span of 12 bases. The CDR3 region is CAISESGRGSTDTQYF. The CDR3 DNA reads as TGTGCCATCAGTGAGTCGGGCAGGGGATCCACAGATACGCAGTATTTT.

This clone has a handful of counts. This rearrangement joins TRBV7-9 to TRBJ2-1; 10 bases fit TRBD1. The CDR3 covers 15 residues. The germline CDR1 and CDR2 sequences are SEHNR and FQNEAQ (reference sequence). V was clipped by 5 bases and J by 8 bases; unmatched bases: 9. DNA for the CDR3: TGTGCCAGCAGCCCCTCGACAGGGGGCGGACATGAGCAGTTCTTC. This codes for CASSPSTGGGHEQFF.

The chain joins TRBV27 to TRBJ2-5, with D possibly being TRBD2 (6 bases). Germline CDR1 reads MNHEY; CDR2 reads SMNVEV (reference sequence). The CDR3 is 14 amino acids. Between the trimmed V and J ends, which lost 5 bases and 7 bases, there was a span of 17 bases. CDR3 in amino acids: CASSRDFGVGTQYF. The CDR3 nucleotides read TGTGCCAGCAGTCGGGACTTCGGGGTCGGGACCCAGTACTTC.

The genes are TRBV5-6 and TRBJ2-3, with TRBD2 matching over 15 bases. V lost 4 bases, J lost 4 bases, and 7 bases stayed unmatched. CDR3 length equals 17 residues. Germline assignment: CDR1 SGHDT and CDR2 YYEEEE. CDR3 nucleotide sequence: TGTGCCAGCAGCCCAGGACTAGCGGGGGGGCCAGCAGATACGCAGTATTTT. It specifies CASSPGLAGGPADTQYF.

V and J are TRBV29-1 and TRBJ1-1; D is perhaps TRBD1 (5 bases). Germline assignment: CDR1 SQVTM and CDR2 ANQGSEA. The CDR3 consists of 13 residues. Trimming pared 6 bases from V and 2 bases from J, leaving 13 bases between. CDR3 bases: TGCAGCGTCGCGGGACTGCCTAACACTGAAGCTTTCTTT. Protein: CSVAGLPNTEAFF.

This clone appeared once. The V call is TRBV18, the J call TRBJ1-5; D gene ambiguous. Trimming removed 6 bases from V and 2 bases from J, with 17 bases in between. The CDR3 is made up of 16 amino acids. Germline CDR1 reads KGHSH; CDR2 reads LQKENI. The CDR3 protein is CASSDLVGDGNQPQHF. As DNA, the CDR3 is TGTGCCAGCTCCGATTTGGTGGGAGATGGCAATCAGCCCCAGCATTTT.

This clone was seen a single time. The chain links TRBV18 to TRBJ2-5; 7 nucleotides match TRBD1. The CDR3 extends over 15 amino acids. Germline V gene data show CDR1 as KGHSH and CDR2 as LQKENI. The junction had 8 bases not matched to a gene; V was cut back by 2 bases and J by 5 bases. CDR3 sequence (DNA): TGTGCCAGCTCACCAATCCCGGGACAGAAGGAGACCCAGTACTTC. Amino acid sequence: CASSPIPGQKETQYF.

The V and J genes are TRBV7-9 and TRBJ2-5; TRBD1 matches 7 bases. V was pared by 3 bases and J by 5 bases, with 18 bases of the junction left unmatched. The CDR3 has 18 amino acids. From germline, CDR1 is SEHNR and CDR2 FQNEAQ (reference sequence). The CDR3 protein is CASSLAHQGVTKSETQYF. The CDR3 DNA reads as TGTGCCAGCAGCTTGGCGCACCAGGGGGTGACCAAATCGGAGACCCAGTACTTC.

The rearrangement uses TRBV27 and TRBJ2-5; 9 positions match TRBD2. The length of the CDR3 is 14 residues. V lost 1 base, J lost 5 bases, and 2 bases stayed unmatched. Germline CDR1 and CDR2: MNHEY and SMNVEV (reference sequence). CDR3 sequence (DNA): TGTGCCAGCAGTTTATTTACTAGCGGGGAGACCCAGTACTTC. It specifies CASSLFTSGETQYF.

This chain joins TRBV5-1 and TRBJ1-6, with D unresolved. This CDR3 has 15 residues. V was trimmed by 5 bases and J by 2 bases, leaving 11 bases between them. Germline V gives CDR1 SGHRS, CDR2 YFSETQ. The CDR3 reads CASRRSETYNSPLHF. CDR3 DNA sequence: TGCGCCAGCAGGAGATCGGAGACCTATAATTCACCCCTCCACTTT.

This clone has a handful of counts. The rearrangement joins TRBV7-2 to TRBJ2-1, with D possibly TRBD2 on 6 matching bases. The CDR3 has 15 amino acids. The germline CDR1 and CDR2 sequences are SGHTA and FQGNSA. V was pared by 0 bases and J by 8 bases, with 14 bases between. CDR3 region: CASSLAGGEGYEQFF. The CDR3, as DNA: TGTGCCAGCAGCTTAGCGGGGGGAGAGGGTTATGAGCAGTTCTTC. The whole variable domain, remainder taken from reference TRBV7-2 and TRBJ2-1, is GAGVSQSPSNKVTEKGKDVELRCDPISGHTALYWYRQSLGQGLEFLIYFQGNSAPDKSGLPSDRFSAERTGGSVSTLTIQRTQQEDSAVYLCASSLAGGEGYEQFFGPGTRLTVL.

The V gene is TRBV7-2, the J gene TRBJ2-2, with a possible D match to TRBD1 (6 bases). Germline V lookup: CDR1 SGHTA, CDR2 FQGNSA. The V gene lost 2 bases and the J gene lost 5 bases, with 9 bases spanning the gap. The CDR3 has 14 residues. The DNA of the CDR3 is TGTGCCAGCAGCTTACCACAGGGAACCGGGGAGCTGTTTTTT. Translation: CASSLPQGTGELFF.

This clone was counted many times. J is TRBJ2-3 and V is TRBV29-1; weak D call: TRBD1 (6 bases). The CDR3 has 14 residues. The V and J ends lost 6 bases and 5 bases respectively, with 18 bases between them. CDR1 is SQVTM and CDR2 is ANQGSEA in the germline V gene. The DNA for the CDR3 is TGCAGCGTCGAACATACAACAGGGAGAGATACGCAGTATTTT. Amino acids: CSVEHTTGRDTQYF.

This chain connects TRBV4-1 to TRBJ1-2; tentative D call: TRBD1 (5 bases). Germline V gene data show CDR1 as MGHRA and CDR2 as YSYEKL. Trimming took 8 bases from V and 5 from J, leaving 18 bases between them. This CDR3 region has 14 residues. The DNA for the CDR3 is TGCGCCAGCGGATCGCCAGGGATAGGATATGGCTACACCTTC. Translation gives CASGSPGIGYGYTF.

This clone was recorded only once. The chain uses TRBV5-6 and TRBJ2-7; the D gene is possibly TRBD2 (7 bases). In germline, CDR1 is SGHDT, CDR2 YYEEEE. The CDR3 is made up of 15 amino acids. V gave up 0 bases and J gave up 3 bases, with 13 bases separating them. This CDR3 reads CASSLGVGGGYEQYF. DNA for the CDR3: TGTGCCAGCAGCTTGGGGGTGGGAGGGGGCTACGAGCAGTACTTC.